The 17 T cell receptor beta chains in this list originate from one sample, sequenced in a study of T cell responses to AZD1222 COVID-19 vaccine. Sequenced by immunoSEQ multiplex PCR; TCRdb stores in-frame clones only, minus some. The sample contains some 130,000 clones, about 91% of which appear only once. This material consisted of peripheral blood, taken 28 days after the second AZD1222 dose. The receptor source for this set is an adult who received the AZD1222 COVID-19 vaccine.

The chain carries TRBV5-1 and TRBJ2-5; a weak D match, TRBD1 (5 bases). The CDR3 loop spans 16 amino acids. The germline CDR1 and CDR2 sequences are SGHRS and YFSETQ. The V and J ends lost 0 bases and 1 base respectively, with 13 bases between them. For the CDR3, the DNA is TGCGCCAGCAGCTTGGGGGGCCAAACTTCCCAAGAGACCCAGTACTTC. Its protein is CASSLGGQTSQETQYF.

The chain has TRBV7-9 and TRBJ1-1, with TRBD1 matching over 7 bases. V trimming: 5 bases; J trimming: 1 base; junction bases outside the gene matches: 7. Germline-derived CDR1 and CDR2 are SEHNR and FQNEAQ (reference sequence). The CDR3 length is 15 residues. The CDR3 sequence: CASSGFRGANTEAFF. The CDR3 DNA follows: TGTGCCAGCAGCGGCTTCAGGGGGGCGAACACTGAAGCTTTCTTT.

The chain is built from TRBV3-1 (or the pseudogene TRBV3-2) and TRBJ1-6; 9 bases fit TRBD1. Germline CDR1 reads LGHDT; CDR2 reads YNNKEL (reference sequence). This CDR3 contains 14 residues. J gave up 10 bases and V 2 bases, and 3 bases lay outside the gene matches. The CDR3 here is CASSQRDRDSPLHF. As DNA, the CDR3 is TGTGCCAGCAGCCAAAGGGACAGGGACTCACCCCTCCACTTT.

V usage is TRBV7-2 and J usage is TRBJ1-3, with D possibly being TRBD1 (5 bases). The CDR3 covers 16 residues. Germline V gene lookup returns CDR1 SGHTA and CDR2 FQGNSA. V was clipped by 5 bases and J by 1 base, with 15 bases between them. The CDR3 region has the DNA TGTGCCAGCAGCGGAGGCGGACGGGGGTCTGGAAACACCATATATTTT. Translated: CASSGGGRGSGNTIYF. Using reference TRBV7-2 and TRBJ1-3 for the parts outside the CDR3, the full variable domain is GAGVSQSPSNKVTEKGKDVELRCDPISGHTALYWYRQSLGQGLEFLIYFQGNSAPDKSGLPSDRFSAERTGGSVSTLTIQRTQQEDSAVYLCASSGGGRGSGNTIYFGEGSWLTVV.

The gene calls are TRBV24-1 and TRBJ2-3; the D is unclear. This CDR3 spans 13 amino acids. Trimming removed 3 bases at V and 0 bases at J, with 3 bases between. Germline CDR1 reads KGHDR; CDR2 reads SFDVKD. The DNA of the CDR3 is TGTGCCACCAGTGATACTAGCACAGATACGCAGTATTTT. Amino acid sequence: CATSDTSTDTQYF.

The table lists this clone with a few counts. The rearrangement uses TRBV6-2 or TRBV6-3 and TRBJ2-7; 7 bases map to TRBD1. V was clipped by 3 bases and J by 3 bases; unmatched bases: 11. The CDR3 is made up of 16 amino acids. Germline CDR1 is MNHEY and CDR2 is SVGEGT. The CDR3 DNA reads TGTGCCAGCAGTTATCGGTCCGGACAGGCAAACTACGAGCAGTACTTC. Protein: CASSYRSGQANYEQYF.

The chain carries TRBV5-1 and TRBJ2-2, with D perhaps being TRBD1 or TRBD2 (5 bases each). Germline CDR1 SGHRS, CDR2 YFSETQ. Trimming cost V 1 base and J 4 bases, with 14 bases left between them. This CDR3 is built from 16 residues. CDR3 nucleotides: TGCGCCAGCAGCTTGTTACGGGGCTCGGGCACCGGGGAGCTGTTTTTT. Translation: CASSLLRGSGTGELFF.

This clone was counted between two and nine times. The V call is TRBV9, the J call TRBJ1-4, with D unresolved. The V end was cut by 3 bases, the J end by 5 bases, with 17 bases between. CDR3 length: 16 residues. CDR1 and CDR2 (germline): SGDLS, YYNGEE. CDR3 residues: CASSDPLSGPNEKLFF. The CDR3 nucleotides are TGTGCCAGCAGCGACCCCCTCTCGGGCCCGAATGAAAAACTGTTTTTT.

J is TRBJ2-1 and V is TRBV12-5; unclear D gene. Trimming cost V 6 bases and J 5 bases, with 11 bases left between them. Germline-derived CDR1 and CDR2 are LGHNT and FRNRAP. The CDR3 has 13 residues. CDR3 sequence: CASGSESHNEQFF. In nucleotides, the CDR3 is TGTGCTAGTGGGTCGGAGAGTCACAATGAGCAGTTCTTC.

This sequence joins TRBV27 and TRBJ2-2; 12 bases line up with TRBD2. Germline trimming cut 2 bases from V and 0 bases from J; bases unmatched to any gene: 1. This CDR3 contains 17 residues. The germline gives CDR1 MNHEY, CDR2 SMNVEV (reference sequence). The CDR3 protein is CASSLLAGGPNTGELFF. DNA of the CDR3: TGTGCCAGCAGTTTACTAGCGGGGGGGCCGAACACCGGGGAGCTGTTTTTT.

V gene TRBV6-2 or TRBV6-3 combines with J gene TRBJ2-1; maybe TRBD1 (6 bases). Germline CDR1 and CDR2: MNHEY and SVGEGT. This CDR3 has 14 residues. Trimming stripped 5 bases from V and 1 base from J, with 9 bases between. DNA for the CDR3: TGTGCCAGCAGTCCCAGGGGTTCCTACAATGAGCAGTTCTTC. As protein: CASSPRGSYNEQFF.

The CDR3: CASSEGDRLYEQYV. The DNA for the CDR3 is TGTGCCAGCAGTGAAGGGGACAGGTTATACGAGCAGTACGTC. The chain carries TRBV2 and TRBJ2-7; 8 bases are shared with TRBD1. Germline V gives CDR1 SNHLY, CDR2 FYNNEI. CDR3 length: 14 amino acids. The trim removed 1 base at V and 4 bases at J, leaving 3 bases unmatched.

For this clone: Other DNA sequences within the sample encode an identical CDR3. J is TRBJ1-3 and V is TRBV5-1; D is unresolved. Trimming pared 5 bases from V and 0 bases from J, leaving 9 bases between. This CDR3 spans 14 amino acids. In germline, CDR1 is SGHRS, CDR2 YFSETQ. CDR3 DNA: TGCGCCAGCAGTCTGGCTAGCTCTGGAAACACCATATATTTT. It translates to CASSLASSGNTIYF.

V and J are TRBV3-1 (or the pseudogene TRBV3-2) and TRBJ1-1; the D gene is possibly TRBD1 (6 bases). V was clipped by 4 bases and J by 1 base, with 10 bases between them. CDR1 and CDR2 (germline): LGHDT, YNNKEL (reference sequence). CDR3 length: 14 amino acids. The CDR3: CASSRRQANTEAFF. The CDR3 DNA follows: TGTGCCAGCAGCCGACGACAGGCGAACACTGAAGCTTTCTTT.

The chain uses TRBV9 and TRBJ1-2; possibly TRBD1 for D (5 bases). The germline V and J ends were trimmed by 3 bases and 5 bases, with 17 bases remaining between them. Germline CDR1 is SGDLS and CDR2 is YYNGEE. There are 15 residues in the CDR3. The CDR3 loop reads CASSGAGGERYGYTF. The CDR3 DNA reads as TGTGCCAGCAGCGGGGCGGGGGGGGAAAGGTATGGCTACACCTTC.

The CDR3 nucleotides are TGTGCCAGCAGCCCCAGGGTCTTAAATCAGCCCCAGCATTTT. It is translated as CASSPRVLNQPQHF. V and J are TRBV5-6 and TRBJ1-5; TRBD1 might be the D (5 bases). The CDR3 consists of 14 residues. Per germline, CDR1 SGHDT and CDR2 YYEEEE. V lost 4 bases to trimming and J lost 4 bases, with 12 bases between them.

This rearrangement joins TRBV14 to TRBJ2-5; 11 positions agree with TRBD2. V dropped 3 bases and J dropped 1; count of bases not matched to a gene: 22. The CDR3 runs to 22 residues. The germline V gene has CDR1 SGHDN and CDR2 FVKESK. This chain's CDR3 is CASSHGRVKLAGVGPGQETQYF. In DNA form, the CDR3 reads TGTGCCAGCAGCCATGGGAGGGTAAAACTAGCGGGAGTCGGCCCCGGCCAAGAGACCCAGTACTTC.